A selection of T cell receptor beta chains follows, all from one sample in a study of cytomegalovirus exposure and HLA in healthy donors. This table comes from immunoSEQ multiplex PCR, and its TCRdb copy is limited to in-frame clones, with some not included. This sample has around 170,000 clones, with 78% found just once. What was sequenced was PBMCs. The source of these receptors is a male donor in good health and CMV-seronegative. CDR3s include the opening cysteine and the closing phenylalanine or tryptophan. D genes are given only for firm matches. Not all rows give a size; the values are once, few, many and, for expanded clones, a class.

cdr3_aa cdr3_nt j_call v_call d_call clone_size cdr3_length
CASSLRSAGVGYTF TGTGCCAGCAGTTTAAGGTCGGCAGGGGTCGGCTACACCTTC TRBJ1-2 TRBV27 - - 14
CSVETGSGGNTIYF TGCAGCGTTGAGACAGGGTCGGGTGGAAACACCATATATTTT TRBJ1-3 TRBV29-1 TRBD1 - 14
CASRFERDQPQHF TGTGCCAGTAGGTTTGAAAGAGATCAGCCCCAGCATTTT TRBJ1-5 TRBV19 - - 13
CASSLTAGKGNTIYF TGTGCCAGCAGCTTAACGGCAGGGAAAGGAAACACCATATATTTT TRBJ1-3 TRBV7-3 - few 15
CASSLAAQGTGELFF TGCGCCAGCAGCTTGGCCGCACAGGGGACCGGGGAGCTGTTTTTT TRBJ2-2 TRBV5-1 TRBD1 - 15
CASRTGGANYGYTF TGTGCCAGCAGGACAGGGGGAGCTAACTATGGCTACACCTTC TRBJ1-2 TRBV28 TRBD1 few 14
CASSRTGGVSYTF TGCGCCAGCAGCCGGACAGGGGGTGTTAGCTACACCTTC TRBJ1-2 TRBV4-3 TRBD1 - 13
CASSSEGAGRYEQYF TGTGCCAGCTCCAGCGAGGGGGCTGGGCGTTACGAGCAGTACTTC TRBJ2-7 TRBV27 TRBD1 - 15
CASRGTGNTGELFF TGTGCCAGCAGAGGGACAGGGAACACCGGGGAGCTGTTTTTT TRBJ2-2 TRBV7-3 TRBD1 - 14
CASSPSTAGQETQYF TGTGCCAGCTCACCCTCGACAGCGGGGCAAGAGACCCAGTACTTC TRBJ2-5 TRBV18 TRBD2 - 15
CASSLVSRVLSGANVLTF TGTGCCAGCAGCTTGGTAAGCAGGGTCCTCTCTGGGGCCAACGTCCTGACTTTC TRBJ2-6 TRBV5-6 - - 18
CASSTSSGEETQYF TGTGCCAGTAGTACGTCTAGCGGGGAAGAGACCCAGTACTTC TRBJ2-5 TRBV19 TRBD2 - 14
CASSATHANTEAFF TGTGCCAGCAGCGCAACACATGCGAACACTGAAGCTTTCTTT TRBJ1-1 TRBV9 - - 14
CASSPGSFEQYF TGTGCCAGCAGTCCCGGGAGCTTCGAGCAGTACTTC TRBJ2-7 TRBV6-6 - - 12
CASSGGRRRDTEAFF TGTGCCAGCAGTGGGGGGCGCAGAAGGGACACTGAAGCTTTCTTT TRBJ1-1 TRBV2 - - 15
CASSQGGGGQPQHF TGCGCCAGCAGCCAAGGGGGAGGGGGTCAGCCCCAGCATTTT TRBJ1-5 TRBV4-1 - - 14
CASSPTDRGSEQYF TGTGCCAGCTCACCGACGGACAGGGGCAGCGAGCAGTACTTC TRBJ2-7 TRBV18 TRBD1 - 14
CASSPLQGQEKLFF TGTGCCAGCAGCCCTTTACAGGGGCAAGAAAAACTGTTTTTT TRBJ1-4 TRBV7-6 TRBD1 - 14
CASSLEPWGPTANYGYTF TGCGCCAGCAGCTTGGAGCCGTGGGGCCCCACCGCTAACTATGGCTACACCTTC TRBJ1-2 TRBV5-1 - - 18
CASSPGLAGIYEQFF TGTGCCAGCAGCCCGGGACTAGCGGGTATATATGAGCAGTTCTTC TRBJ2-1 TRBV14 TRBD2 - 15
CASSQDGDRDNSPLHF TGCGCCAGCAGCCAAGACGGGGACAGAGATAATTCACCCCTCCACTTT TRBJ1-6 TRBV4-3 TRBD1 - 16
CASSLRSGRYEQYF TGTGCCAGCAGTCTCAGAAGCGGGAGGTACGAGCAGTACTTC TRBJ2-7 TRBV28 TRBD2 - 14
CASSSGDRGNYGYTF TGTGCCAGCAGCTCTGGGGACAGGGGTAACTATGGCTACACCTTC TRBJ1-2 TRBV11-2 TRBD1 - 15
CASRSRDNSYEQYF TGTGCCAGCAGGTCCCGGGACAATTCCTACGAGCAGTACTTC TRBJ2-7 TRBV7-9 - - 14
CASSLASGSTDTQYF TGTGCCAGCAGCTTAGCTAGCGGGAGCACAGATACGCAGTATTTT TRBJ2-3 TRBV7-9 TRBD2 - 15
CAAQGGETGGNSPLHF TGTGCCGCCCAAGGGGGGGAGACAGGGGGGAATTCACCCCTCCACTTT TRBJ1-6 TRBV2 TRBD1 - 16